One sample yielded the 22 T cell receptor beta chains listed below, sequenced in a study of post-analysis software for immune sequencing data. Broader study findings: Patients used several TRBV segments, including TRBV5-6, TRBV5-1 and TRBV20-1, more often than controls.

Their antigens are not known. Every TCR beta cDNA library bore unique molecular identifiers. TCRdb re-analysed the PCR reads in MiXCR, keeping a single row per CDR3 protein. The sample shows fewer than 850,000 distinct CDR3 sequences, less than 35% of them seen only once. Sequences were obtained from blood. The receptors were sampled from a girl aged 5-17 years with multiple sclerosis.

This clonotype turned up a few times. The chain joins TRBV7-2 to TRBJ2-1; 9 bases align to TRBD2. The CDR3 sequence is 15 residues long. Unmatched junction bases numbered 8, after V lost 5 bases and J lost 6 bases. Germline V lookup: CDR1 SGHTA, CDR2 FQGNSA. CDR3 sequence: CASSPGTSRANEQFF. For the CDR3, the DNA is TGTGCCAGCAGCCCAGGGACTAGCCGGGCCAATGAGCAGTTCTTC.

This clonotype appeared many times. Given a much more abundant clone one base away, this may be a read error. The chain uses TRBV20-1 and TRBJ2-7; tentatively, D is TRBD2 (7 bases). There are 14 residues in the CDR3. Per germline, CDR1 DFQATT and CDR2 SNEGSKA (reference sequence). V was trimmed by 5 bases and J by 5 bases, leaving 19 bases between them. The CDR3 here is CSAPGGREFHEQYF. As DNA, the CDR3 is TGCAGTGCTCCCGGGGGGCGGGAGTTTCACGAGCAGTACTTC.

V usage is TRBV6-1 and J usage is TRBJ2-7; TRBD1 aligns across 7 bases. The CDR3 covers 13 residues. J lost 3 bases, V lost 7 bases, and 6 bases had no gene match. Germline CDR1 and CDR2: MNHNS and SASEGT. In DNA form, the CDR3 reads TGTGCCAGCACCGACAGGGTACTCTACGAGCAGTACTTC. It encodes CASTDRVLYEQYF.

The sample holds a few counts of this clonotype. This chain joins TRBV18 and TRBJ2-1; tentative D call: TRBD1 (6 bases). The CDR3 is 16 residues long. Germline V gene data show CDR1 as KGHSH and CDR2 as LQKENI. V was shortened by 2 bases and J by 3 bases, with 14 bases between the two germline ends. CDR3 loop: CASSPSYRAYYNEQFF. CDR3 nucleotides: TGTGCCAGCTCACCAAGCTACAGGGCCTACTACAATGAGCAGTTCTTC.

About this clonotype itself: The germline gene is not matched at one end of the junction; a read error may be the cause. The chain employs TRBV4-3 and TRBJ2-1; 8 nucleotides align to TRBD1. CDR3 length: 15 residues. Germline values: CDR1 LGHNA, CDR2 YSLEER. The CDR3 DNA reads as TGCGCCAACAGCCAAGCACAGGGGGCCTACAATGAGCAGTTCTTC. Amino acids: CANSQAQGAYNEQFF.

V and J are TRBV15 and TRBJ2-5, with D uncertain. From germline, CDR1 is LNHNV and CDR2 YYDKDF (reference sequence). The V end lost 0 bases, the J end lost 4 bases, and 6 bases lay between the germline ends. The CDR3 has 13 residues. Here the CDR3 reads CATSRDPGETQYF. Here the CDR3 DNA reads TGTGCCACCAGCAGAGACCCGGGAGAGACCCAGTACTTC.

This clonotype was counted only a few times. This chain links TRBV25-1 with TRBJ2-1; TRBD1 agrees at 9 bases. The CDR3 sequence is 15 residues long. V shed 0 bases and J 9 bases; nucleotides not matched to a gene: 6. Germline V gene lookup returns CDR1 MGHDK and CDR2 SYGVNS. The CDR3, as DNA: TGTGCCAGCAGTGAATATCGGACAGGGGTGGGTGAGCAGTTCTTC. This translates into CASSEYRTGVGEQFF.

This clonotype came up a few times. The genes are TRBV6-6 and TRBJ2-5; 7 bases are a match to TRBD1. Trimming took 7 bases from V and 0 from J; bases not matched to a gene: 8. The CDR3 consists of 15 residues. Germline CDR1 MNHNY, CDR2 SVGAGI (reference sequence). The CDR3 nucleotides are TGTGCCAGCAAAGGGTCGACAGGGTACCAAGAGACCCAGTACTTC. Protein product: CASKGSTGYQETQYF.

The V gene is TRBV5-1, the J gene TRBJ2-1; 8 bases line up with TRBD2. This CDR3 region has 13 residues. With 5 bases clipped from V and 5 bases from J, the junction kept 3 bases outside the gene matches. Germline-derived CDR1 and CDR2 are SGHRS and YFSETQ. This chain's CDR3 is CASRGLGDNEQFF. The CDR3 DNA is TGCGCCAGCAGGGGACTAGGGGACAATGAGCAGTTCTTC.

On this clonotype itself: A read error may account for a junction end that differs from germline. The rearrangement uses TRBV4-3 and TRBJ2-1; the match to TRBD2 covers 7 bases. Germline V gene lookup returns CDR1 LGHNA and CDR2 YSLEER. The CDR3 extends over 17 amino acids. CDR3 loop: CASNQDWRRELGNEQFF. The CDR3 DNA sequence: TGCGCCAGCAACCAAGATTGGCGGCGGGAGCTGGGGAATGAGCAGTTCTTC.

The chain carries TRBV20-1 and TRBJ2-7; D gene ambiguous. The CDR3 is made up of 14 amino acids. V lost 0 bases, J lost 3 bases, and 12 bases lay in between. Germline V gives CDR1 DFQATT, CDR2 SNEGSKA (reference sequence). CDR3 DNA: TGCAGTGCTAGAGATAGTCCGAGCAGCTACGAGCAGTACTTC. It yields the protein CSARDSPSSYEQYF.

The chain joins TRBV5-1 to TRBJ2-2; 13 nucleotides align to TRBD2. This CDR3 has 16 residues. CDR1 and CDR2 (germline): SGHRS, YFSETQ. J lost 7 bases, V lost 0 bases, and 3 bases had no gene match. In nucleotides, the CDR3 is TGCGCCAGCAGCTTGGGGACTAGCGGGAGTGTCGGGGAGCTGTTTTTT. This codes for CASSLGTSGSVGELFF.

This clonotype has only a few counts. V gene TRBV5-1 combines with J gene TRBJ1-5, with 7 bases that match TRBD1. CDR1 and CDR2 (germline): SGHRS, YFSETQ. There are 14 residues in the CDR3. Trimming at V came to 2 bases and at J to 7 bases, leaving 6 bases not matched to a gene. The CDR3 sequence: CASSFGGGEQPQHF. The CDR3 nucleotides read TGCGCCAGCAGCTTCGGAGGGGGCGAGCAGCCCCAGCATTTT.

This chain uses TRBV20-1 with TRBJ1-5; D ambiguous. In germline, CDR1 is DFQATT, CDR2 SNEGSKA (reference sequence). V shed 3 bases and J shed 1 base, with 10 bases lying between them. CDR3 length: 14 residues. Written as DNA, the CDR3 is TGCAGTGCTAGCGATGGGATAAGCAATCAGCCCCAGCATTTT. It yields the protein CSASDGISNQPQHF.

CDR3 in amino acids: CSARDGASGSHEQYF. In DNA, the CDR3 is TGCAGTGCTAGAGATGGGGCTAGCGGGAGCCACGAGCAGTACTTC. This sequence joins TRBV20-1 and TRBJ2-5; TRBD2 aligns across 10 bases. The J call may be wrong; the DNA end is better matched by TRBJ2-7. The CDR3 loop spans 15 amino acids. Germline lookup yields CDR1 DFQATT and CDR2 SNEGSKA (reference sequence).

The rearrangement links TRBV7-2 to TRBJ2-1, with a tentative D call TRBD2 (6 bases). The V and J ends lost 1 base and 5 bases respectively, with 9 bases between them. CDR3 length: 14 amino acids. The V gene's germline CDR1 is SGHTA and CDR2 FQGNSA. The CDR3 bases are TGTGCCAGCAGCTTAGGGACTACAAACAATGAGCAGTTCTTC. It translates to CASSLGTTNNEQFF.

This clonotype has a handful of counts. V and J are TRBV25-1 and TRBJ2-7, with TRBD1 identical over 7 bases. Trimming took 3 bases from V and 2 from J; bases not matched to a gene: 1. Per germline, CDR1 MGHDK and CDR2 SYGVNS. CDR3 length equals 13 residues. The CDR3 spells CASSETGPYEQYF. DNA for the CDR3: TGTGCCAGCAGTGAGACAGGGCCCTACGAGCAGTACTTC.

This clonotype was seen more than once but under ten times. The genes are TRBV29-1 and TRBJ2-2, with D perhaps given as TRBD1 or TRBD2 (5 bases each). CDR1 and CDR2 from the germline V gene are SQVTM and ANQGSEA. V was pared by 4 bases and J by 4 bases, with 7 bases between. The CDR3 covers 12 residues. CDR3 amino acids: CSVAGTTGELFF. The CDR3 DNA sequence: TGCAGCGTTGCAGGGACCACCGGGGAGCTGTTTTTT.

The J gene is TRBJ2-5, the V gene TRBV7-6, with D possibly being TRBD1 (6 bases). With 5 bases removed from V and 5 bases from J, the gap between germline ends came to 24 bases. Germline V gene data show CDR1 as SGHVS and CDR2 as FNYEAQ. This CDR3 is 17 amino acids long. CDR3 nucleotide sequence: TGTGCCAGCAGCCTAGTCGTTCGTGGGGGCGGAACCGAGACCCAGTACTTC. Encoded protein: CASSLVVRGGGTETQYF.

Points on this clonotype: A read error may produce the germline difference seen at one junction end. V is TRBV28 and J is TRBJ2-6; no definite D call. The length of the CDR3 is 15 residues. The germline V gene has CDR1 MDHEN and CDR2 SYDVKM. In DNA, the CDR3 is TGTGCTAGCAGTTCTGAAAACTCTGGGGCCAACGTCCTGACTTTC. This encodes CASSSENSGANVLTF.

This clonotype was detected a few times. In DNA form, the CDR3 reads TGCAGTGGGTTAGCAGATACGCAGTATTTT. This translates into CSGLADTQYF. This chain links TRBV20-1 with TRBJ2-3; D is uncertain. V lost 7 bases and J lost 4, with 6 bases in between. The germline V gene encodes CDR1 DFQATT and CDR2 SNEGSKA (reference sequence). The CDR3 is 10 amino acids.

V usage is TRBV27 and J usage is TRBJ1-4; 10 positions agree with TRBD1. CDR1 and CDR2 from the germline V gene are MNHEY and SMNVEV (reference sequence). The CDR3 is 15 residues long. Germline trimming cut 4 bases from V and 8 bases from J; bases unmatched to any gene: 7. In DNA form, the CDR3 reads TGTGCCAGCAGTTCCGACAGGGGGCAGGGGGAAAAACTGTTTTTT. Its protein is CASSSDRGQGEKLFF.